What follows are 24 T cell receptor beta chains derived from one specimen sequenced in a study of cytomegalovirus exposure and HLA in healthy donors. 13 Jbeta primers and 60 Vbeta primers were used for the PCR. TCRdb's copy holds only in-frame clones and misses some; the assay was immunoSEQ multiplex PCR. The repertoire holds more than 85,000 clones, with approximately 81% as singletons. Sequencing was carried out using PBMCs. These receptors all stem from a man aged 25 to 45 in good health and CMV-seronegative.

A single count supports this clone. The chain is built from TRBV27 and TRBJ1-6, with 7 bases that match TRBD1. CDR1 MNHEY and CDR2 SMNVEV come from the germline V gene (reference sequence). The CDR3 runs 15 residues. V lost 9 bases to trimming and J lost 0 bases; unmatched junction nucleotides: 5. The CDR3 region has the DNA TGTGCCAGTAACTCAGGGGGCTCCTATAATTCACCCCTCCACTTT. It codes for CASNSGGSYNSPLHF.

This chain links TRBV2 with TRBJ2-7, with TRBD1 identical over 9 bases. V trimming: 7 bases; J trimming: 3 bases; junction bases outside the gene matches: 4. This CDR3 spans 13 amino acids. Germline values: CDR1 SNHLY, CDR2 FYNNEI. For the CDR3, the DNA is TGTGCCAGCAAGGACAGGGGAAACTACGAGCAGTACTTC. Amino acids: CASKDRGNYEQYF.

The chain couples TRBV28 to TRBJ2-2; 7 bases are shared with TRBD1. The CDR3 runs 15 residues. Germline loops: CDR1 MDHEN, CDR2 SYDVKM. V gave up 5 bases and J gave up 7 bases; unmatched junction bases: 10. Written as DNA, the CDR3 is TGTGCCAGCAGTCTAAGATCATACAGGGGCGGGGAGCTGTTTTTT. It encodes CASSLRSYRGGELFF.

For this clone: The germline gene is not matched at one end of the junction; a read error may be the cause. The chain has TRBV7-9 and TRBJ2-2; 7 nucleotides match TRBD1. Germline CDR1 reads SEHNR; CDR2 reads FQNEAQ (reference sequence). The CDR3 length is 12 residues. The CDR3 nucleotides read TGTTCCAGCAAGCAGGGGGCCGGGGAGCTGTTTTTT. This codes for CSSKQGAGELFF.

This clone occurred once. This chain joins TRBV7-8 and TRBJ1-2; D remains ambiguous. V lost 2 bases, J lost 8 bases, and 12 bases lay in between. Germline lookup yields CDR1 SGHVS and CDR2 FQNEAQ. The CDR3 is 13 amino acids. DNA of the CDR3: TGTGCCAGCAGCTTAAGTGCTAATCCCGGCTACACCTTC. It specifies CASSLSANPGYTF.

The rearrangement joins TRBV6-1 to TRBJ1-3; D perhaps matches TRBD1 (5 bases). The CDR3 runs 15 residues. The V and J ends lost 1 base and 8 bases respectively, with 15 bases between them. Germline V gene data show CDR1 as MNHNS and CDR2 as SASEGT. DNA of the CDR3: TGTGCCAGCAGTGAAGTAGTCAGGGCAGGGTACACCATATATTTT. Protein product: CASSEVVRAGYTIYF.

The V gene is TRBV29-1, the J gene TRBJ1-1; D uncertain. The germline gives CDR1 SQVTM, CDR2 ANQGSEA. This CDR3 comprises 12 residues. Trimming shortened V by 5 bases and J by 3 bases, and 10 bases separated the two germline ends. CDR3 residues: CSVRVAYTEAFF. CDR3 coding DNA: TGCAGCGTTAGAGTTGCCTACACTGAAGCTTTCTTT.

The V and J genes are TRBV30 and TRBJ2-7; D might be TRBD1 (6 bases). Per the germline V gene, CDR1 is GTSNPN and CDR2 is SVGIG (reference sequence). With 4 bases removed from V and 0 bases from J, the gap between germline ends came to 16 bases. CDR3 length: 15 amino acids. The CDR3 spells CAWIRYSRGSYEQYF. Written as DNA, the CDR3 is TGTGCCTGGATCCGATATTCCAGGGGCTCCTACGAGCAGTACTTC.

The V gene is TRBV10-3, the J gene TRBJ2-7, with TRBD1 identical over 8 bases. The CDR3 contains 13 residues. J gave up 4 bases and V 7 bases, and 6 bases lay outside the gene matches. The germline gives CDR1 ENHRY, CDR2 SYGVKD. The CDR3 reads CAITSRQGYEQYF. The CDR3 DNA follows: TGTGCCATCACTTCGCGACAGGGGTACGAGCAGTACTTC.

CDR3 residues: CASSQRGNYNEQFF. DNA for the CDR3: TGCGCCAGCAGCCAGCGGGGTAACTACAATGAGCAGTTCTTC. The chain uses TRBV4-3 and TRBJ2-1; tentatively, D is TRBD2 (6 bases). The V gene's germline CDR1 is LGHNA and CDR2 YSLEER. V dropped 3 bases and J dropped 3 bases, with 9 bases sitting between them. The CDR3 consists of 14 residues.

This chain's CDR3 is CASSTSGGPDTQYF. CDR3 DNA: TGTGCCAGCAGCACTAGCGGGGGGCCAGATACGCAGTATTTT. The chain combines TRBV9 with TRBJ2-3, with 12 positions matching TRBD2. The CDR3 is made up of 14 amino acids. V gave up 4 bases and J gave up 4 bases; unmatched junction bases: 1. Per germline, CDR1 SGDLS and CDR2 YYNGEE.

As to this clone: A read error may account for a junction end that differs from germline. The V call is TRBV6-5, the J call TRBJ1-1; no reliable D call. The CDR3 has 15 residues. Germline loops: CDR1 MNHEY, CDR2 SVGAGI. CDR3 sequence reads: CAGSSRRSGSTEAFF. The CDR3 DNA sequence: TGTGCCGGCAGTTCACGACGGAGTGGATCCACTGAAGCTTTCTTT.

V is TRBV5-1 and J is TRBJ2-2; TRBD1 is a possible D gene (8 bases). CDR1 SGHRS and CDR2 YFSETQ come from the germline V gene. The V end was cut by 0 bases, the J end by 10 bases, with 16 bases between. CDR3 size: 15 residues. The CDR3 loop reads CASSLVQGGQEELFF. As DNA, the CDR3 is TGCGCCAGCAGCTTGGTACAGGGGGGGCAGGAGGAGCTGTTTTTT.

CDR3 region: CASSLALAEAYNEQFF. CDR3 DNA: TGTGCCAGCAGCTTGGCACTAGCGGAGGCTTACAATGAGCAGTTCTTC. The chain combines TRBV5-6 with TRBJ2-1, with 8 bases fitting TRBD2. CDR1 is SGHDT, CDR2 YYEEEE, per germline. V gave up 0 bases and J gave up 4 bases; unmatched junction bases: 6. CDR3 length: 16 residues.

This chain joins TRBV5-1 and TRBJ2-1; TRBD2 matches 12 bases. Germline V gene sequence: CDR1 SGHRS, CDR2 YFSETQ. The CDR3 extends over 16 amino acids. The ends lost 4 bases at V and 9 bases at J; junction bases unmatched: 11. This chain's CDR3 is CASSLWTSGIGGEQFF. In DNA, the CDR3 is TGCGCCAGCAGCCTATGGACTAGCGGGATAGGCGGTGAGCAGTTCTTC.

The CDR3 sequence is CASSLQGYYGYTF. For the CDR3, the DNA is TGTGCCAGCAGTTTACAGGGGTACTATGGCTACACCTTC. This chain connects TRBV6-5 to TRBJ1-2; 7 bases are shared with TRBD1. The length of the CDR3 is 13 residues. V lost 4 bases to trimming and J lost 3 bases; unmatched junction nucleotides: 2. Germline lookup yields CDR1 MNHEY and CDR2 SVGAGI.

The chain has TRBV10-3 and TRBJ1-3; a possible D gene is TRBD1 (6 bases). The CDR3 is made up of 14 amino acids. V was shortened by 8 bases and J by 0 bases, with 11 bases between the two germline ends. From germline, CDR1 is ENHRY and CDR2 SYGVKD. The CDR3 DNA sequence: TGTGCCATCCAACACAGGGACTCTGGAAACACCATATATTTT. This translates into CAIQHRDSGNTIYF.

This CDR3 reads CASSLVGQGGETQYF. The DNA for the CDR3 is TGTGCCAGCAGCTTGGTGGGCCAGGGAGGAGAGACCCAGTACTTC. The chain has TRBV5-5 and TRBJ2-5, with TRBD2 as a possible D gene (6 bases). CDR3 size: 15 residues. The germline V gene encodes CDR1 SGHKS and CDR2 YYEKEE (reference sequence). The ends were cut back, 0 bases at V and 4 bases at J, with 13 bases in the middle.

In the case of this clone: The junction and the germline gene differ at one end; a read error may be behind it. This chain uses TRBV2 with TRBJ2-1, with 16 bases matching TRBD2. CDR1 SNHLY and CDR2 FYNNEI come from the germline V gene. CDR3 length: 12 amino acids. The CDR3 spells CASRRGLAGGVF. The CDR3, as DNA: TGTGCCAGCAGGAGGGGACTAGCGGGAGGGGTCTTC.

The sample holds a few counts of this clone. The genes are TRBV2 and TRBJ2-5; 9 bases are shared with TRBD1. Germline trimming cut 6 bases from V and 3 bases from J; bases unmatched to any gene: 14. Germline V lookup: CDR1 SNHLY, CDR2 FYNNEI. There are 17 residues in the CDR3. CDR3 sequence reads: CASRIIISGQGEETQYF. Here the CDR3 DNA reads TGTGCCAGCAGGATAATAATATCGGGACAGGGTGAAGAGACCCAGTACTTC.

The chain uses TRBV5-1 and TRBJ2-3, with a weak D call TRBD1 (6 bases). This CDR3 is built from 15 residues. The V and J ends lost 0 bases and 6 bases respectively, with 14 bases between them. The germline CDR1 and CDR2 sequences are SGHRS and YFSETQ. In nucleotides, the CDR3 is TGCGCCAGCAGCTTGGATCGAGCAGGGGAGGATACGCAGTATTTT. It is translated as CASSLDRAGEDTQYF. The complete variable domain, with remaining parts taken from reference TRBV5-1 and TRBJ2-3, reads KAGVTQTPRYLIKTRGQQVTLSCSPISGHRSVSWYQQTPGQGLQFLFEYFSETQRNKGNFPGRFSGRQFSNSRSEMNVSTLELGDSALYLCASSLDRAGEDTQYFGPGTRLTVL.

Notes on this clone: The sample holds other DNA sequences that translate to the same CDR3. The chain couples TRBV5-1 to TRBJ2-3, with D perhaps TRBD1 (6 bases). The V end lost 2 bases, the J end lost 2 bases, and 12 bases lay between the germline ends. This CDR3 contains 15 residues. Germline V gene lookup returns CDR1 SGHRS and CDR2 YFSETQ. The CDR3 coding sequence is TGCGCCAGCAGCTTAGGACAGCGGTCCACAGATACGCAGTATTTT. Its translation: CASSLGQRSTDTQYF.

This clone was seen a handful of times. CDR3 coding DNA: TGTGCCACCATAGCGGGAGTGAATGAGCAGTTCTTC. It is translated as CATIAGVNEQFF. The chain carries TRBV27 and TRBJ2-1, with 9 bases aligning to TRBD2. CDR1 is MNHEY and CDR2 is SMNVEV in the germline V gene (reference sequence). The CDR3 has 12 amino acids. The trim removed 10 bases at V and 7 bases at J, leaving 5 bases unmatched.

The chain couples TRBV27 to TRBJ2-7; tentative D call: TRBD1 (5 bases). V was pared by 1 base and J by 3 bases, with 10 bases between. The germline V gene encodes CDR1 MNHEY and CDR2 SMNVEV (reference sequence). This CDR3 has 14 amino acids. The CDR3: CASSLYRTHYEQYF. CDR3 nucleotide sequence: TGTGCCAGCAGTTTATACAGGACGCACTACGAGCAGTACTTC.